This paragraph covers one TCR beta chain sequence. The antigen is unknown. This sample is part of a study of blood T cells in healthy people across ages. Study findings and constraints: Naive CD4+ cells and diversity were both higher in long-lived donors than in aged donors.

With each sample, at least 5.5 micrograms of total RNA were extracted. Next came a second PCR, run for about 6 to 12 cycles, which used a sample-barcoded 5' primer along with a J-beta primer mix. TCRdb redid the calling of the 5' RACE reads with MiXCR, one entry per CDR3 protein. There are 700,000 to 900,000 distinct CDR3 sequences in the sample; 25% to 30% occur only once, and about 3% lies in the top ten. These sequences were also reported in another study, on T cells of mothers and their children. From that paper: Material was donated by three healthy Caucasian mothers and their six children.

This receptor was obtained from a boy younger than 18 in good health. The sample taken for sequencing was blood.

CDR3 bases: TGCGCCAGCAGCTGGGCAGGGACTGGAAACACCATATATTTT. Its protein product is CASSWAGTGNTIYF. The rearrangement uses TRBV5-1 and TRBJ1-3; D perhaps matches TRBD1 (5 bases). Germline CDR1 reads SGHRS; CDR2 reads YFSETQ. V lost 3 bases, J lost 2 bases, and 9 bases lay in between. There are 14 residues in the CDR3.